The 20 T cell receptor beta chains listed next were all sequenced from one sample in a study of kidney transplant recipient with SARS-CoV-2 infection. TCRdb independently ran MiXCR on the reads; one entry per CDR3 protein. Of 200,000 to 300,000 distinct CDR3 sequences in the sample, about 28% are singletons; the top ten hold around 7.8%. The specimen comprised a blood sample, sampled at baseline and on day 111 from a kidney transplant recipient. The origin of the receptors is a male patient aged 25-45 years who had COVID-19 and was a kidney transplant recipient. Some of these T cells may belong to the graft donor.

This clonotype has at least ten counts. The gene calls are TRBV24-1 and TRBJ1-5; no reliable D call. V was cut by 5 bases and J by 5 bases, with 12 bases left in between. Germline assignment: CDR1 KGHDR and CDR2 SFDVKD. This CDR3 has 14 residues. CDR3 DNA sequence: TGTGCCACCAGTGCTTATGAAAGCCATCAGCCCCAGCATTTT. Its translation: CATSAYESHQPQHF.

The sample holds many counts of this clonotype. The chain carries TRBV30 and TRBJ1-2; D is ambiguous. The CDR3 has 16 amino acids. V was trimmed by 5 bases and J by 4 bases, leaving 23 bases between them. Per the germline V gene, CDR1 is GTSNPN and CDR2 is SVGIG (reference sequence). CDR3 amino acids: CAWYQWRYRKTYGYTF. The CDR3 DNA is TGTGCCTGGTATCAGTGGCGTTATAGAAAGACCTATGGCTACACCTTC.

This clonotype was counted ten times or more. This chain joins TRBV7-9 and TRBJ1-2, with D unresolved. Germline lookup yields CDR1 SEHNR and CDR2 FQNEAQ (reference sequence). Trimming took 5 bases from V and 4 from J, leaving 23 bases between them. CDR3 length equals 17 residues. DNA for the CDR3: TGTGCCAGCAGCAGCGGCGGATACCATGGAAAGACCTATGGCTACACCTTC. Translated, it gives CASSSGGYHGKTYGYTF.

This clonotype was recorded at least ten times. For the CDR3, the DNA is TGTGCCACCAGTGAATGGGCTAGTACCAGAAAGACCTATGGCTACACCTTC. This codes for CATSEWASTRKTYGYTF. J is TRBJ1-2 and V is TRBV24-1; no firm D call. The CDR3 consists of 17 residues. The germline CDR1 and CDR2 sequences are KGHDR and SFDVKD. V was clipped by 4 bases and J by 4 bases, with 21 bases between them.

This clonotype showed up many times. This sequence joins TRBV20-1 and TRBJ1-2; D is unresolved. This CDR3 region has 16 residues. V was clipped by 4 bases and J by 4 bases, with 22 bases between them. The germline gives CDR1 DFQATT, CDR2 SNEGSKA (reference sequence). Here the CDR3 reads CSAIQRLFRKTYGYTF. For the CDR3, the DNA is TGCAGTGCTATCCAGCGGCTGTTTCGAAAGACCTATGGCTACACCTTC.

Ten or more counts support this clonotype. The chain is built from TRBV5-1 and TRBJ2-5; 7 bases match TRBD2. V dropped 4 bases and J dropped 1; count of bases not matched to a gene: 16. Germline-derived CDR1 and CDR2 are SGHRS and YFSETQ. The CDR3 totals 18 residues. CDR3 protein: CASSGSLGGRAFQETQYF. CDR3 sequence (DNA): TGCGCCAGCAGCGGCTCCCTCGGGGGGAGGGCTTTCCAAGAGACCCAGTACTTC.

On this clonotype: The missing conserved phenylalanine or tryptophan at the end of this CDR3 makes a read error likely. The V call is TRBV2, the J call TRBJ2-7; D ambiguous. Germline V gives CDR1 SNHLY, CDR2 FYNNEI. V dropped 8 bases and J dropped 2 bases, with 7 bases sitting between them. The CDR3 spans 11 residues. The CDR3: CASAITYEQYL. The CDR3 DNA is TGTGCCAGCGCGATAACCTACGAGCAGTACCTC.

To note about this clonotype: A read error may explain this, as a much larger clone is one base away. The rearrangement links TRBV10-3 to TRBJ1-1, with TRBD1 as a possible D gene (6 bases). This CDR3 has 14 residues. V was shortened by 8 bases and J by 5 bases, with 18 bases between the two germline ends. Germline V gene lookup returns CDR1 ENHRY and CDR2 SYGVKD. In DNA, the CDR3 is TGTGCCATCGGTGCTGGGACACGGGGTACTGAAGCTTTCTTT. Translated, it gives CAIGAGTRGTEAFF.

Concerning this clonotype itself: This may be a read error: a much more frequent sequence differs by one nucleotide. The V and J genes are TRBV28 and TRBJ1-5; D may be TRBD1 (5 bases). The CDR3 totals 13 residues. Germline V gene sequence: CDR1 MDHEN, CDR2 SYDVKM. Trimming took off 5 bases at V and 6 bases at J, with 11 bases between the two ends. CDR3 in DNA: TGTGCCAGCAGTCCAGGGTACGTTCAGCCCCAGCATTTT. As protein: CASSPGYVQPQHF.

This clonotype was seen many times. This rearrangement joins TRBV28 to TRBJ1-2; D call uncertain. Between the trimmed V and J ends, which lost 5 bases and 6 bases, there was a span of 13 bases. The CDR3 length is 13 residues. The V gene's germline CDR1 is MDHEN and CDR2 SYDVKM. CDR3: CASSQAGKDGYTF. CDR3 bases: TGTGCCAGCAGTCAGGCCGGGAAGGATGGCTACACCTTC.

A note on this clonotype: A much more abundant neighbour one base away suggests this may be a read error. The rearrangement uses TRBV9 and TRBJ2-7; D might be TRBD1 or TRBD2, each matching 5 bases. V was shortened by 7 bases and J by 5 bases, with 19 bases between the two germline ends. The germline gives CDR1 SGDLS, CDR2 YYNGEE. This CDR3 region has 14 residues. The DNA for the CDR3 is TGTGCCAGCGGCCCCTACGGGGCGATAAACGAGCAGTACTTC. Residues: CASGPYGAINEQYF. The whole variable domain, remainder taken from reference TRBV9 and TRBJ2-7, is DSGVTQTPKHLITATGQRVTLRCSPRSGDLSVYWYQQSLDQGLQFLIQYYNGEERAKGNILERFSAQQFPDLHSELNLSSLELGDSALYFCASGPYGAINEQYFGPGTRLTVT.

Ten or more counts support this clonotype. The V gene is TRBV5-1, the J gene TRBJ1-2; D gene ambiguous. Looked up from germline, CDR1 is SGHRS and CDR2 is YFSETQ. There are 16 residues in the CDR3. Trimming cost V 7 bases and J 4 bases, with 23 bases left between them. The CDR3 spells CASRVLSVRKTYGYTF. The DNA of the CDR3 is TGCGCCAGCCGGGTTTTATCGGTTCGAAAGACCTATGGCTACACCTTC.

This clonotype was counted many times. This chain joins TRBV9 and TRBJ2-7; D is ambiguous. This CDR3 is built from 15 residues. The germline V gene encodes CDR1 SGDLS and CDR2 YYNGEE. V was cut by 1 base and J by 2 bases, with 13 bases left in between. The CDR3 bases are TGTGCCAGCAGCGTACAGTCAGCGCCCACCTACGAGCAGTACTTC. Encoded protein: CASSVQSAPTYEQYF. Supplemented by reference TRBV9 and TRBJ2-7, the full variable domain reads DSGVTQTPKHLITATGQRVTLRCSPRSGDLSVYWYQQSLDQGLQFLIQYYNGEERAKGNILERFSAQQFPDLHSELNLSSLELGDSALYFCASSVQSAPTYEQYFGPGTRLTVT.

In regard to this clonotype: A much bigger clone sits one base away, suggesting this may be a read error. The chain links TRBV7-6 to TRBJ1-3; tentatively, D is TRBD1 (6 bases). Germline lookup yields CDR1 SGHVS and CDR2 FNYEAQ. With 0 bases removed from V and 3 bases from J, the gap between germline ends came to 12 bases. This CDR3 is built from 16 residues. The DNA of the CDR3 is TGTGCCAGCAGCTTAGCGGGGGGGGCGTTTGGAAACACCATATATTTT. Residues: CASSLAGGAFGNTIYF.

This clonotype appeared many times. The gene calls are TRBV5-1 and TRBJ1-2; D call uncertain. Trimming removed 7 bases at V and 4 bases at J, with 23 bases between. Germline CDR1 reads SGHRS; CDR2 reads YFSETQ. The CDR3 totals 16 residues. The CDR3 nucleotides are TGCGCCAGCTATGTGGGATCGGTTCGAAAGACCTATGGCTACACCTTC. It codes for CASYVGSVRKTYGYTF. Filled out from reference TRBV5-1 and TRBJ1-2, the complete variable domain reads KAGVTQTPRYLIKTRGQQVTLSCSPISGHRSVSWYQQTPGQGLQFLFEYFSETQRNKGNFPGRFSGRQFSNSRSEMNVSTLELGDSALYLCASYVGSVRKTYGYTFGSGTRLTVV.

Ten or more counts support this clonotype. This chain links TRBV6-2 or TRBV6-3 with TRBJ2-2; D assignment may be TRBD1 or TRBD2 (7 bases each). Germline V gives CDR1 MNHEY, CDR2 SVGEGT. The V gene lost 7 bases and the J gene lost 3 bases, with 9 bases spanning the gap. This CDR3 has 13 residues. The CDR3 DNA reads TGTGCCAGCACAGGGGGGGACACCGGGGAGCTGTTTTTT. Residues: CASTGGDTGELFF.

This clonotype was observed many times. This chain connects TRBV6-2 or TRBV6-3 to TRBJ1-1; no reliable D call. The germline V gene encodes CDR1 MNHEY and CDR2 SVGEGT. Trimming pared 4 bases from V and 2 bases from J, leaving 11 bases between. The CDR3 consists of 14 residues. The CDR3 DNA reads TGTGCCAGCAGTTTTTTGGGGATTAACACTGAAGCTTTCTTT. Translation gives CASSFLGINTEAFF.

As concerns this clonotype: Just one base apart from a much larger clone, this may be a read error. This chain connects TRBV6-1 to TRBJ1-2; D unclear. The CDR3 length is 17 residues. CDR1 MNHNS and CDR2 SASEGT come from the germline V gene. The CDR3 coding sequence is TGTGCCAGCAGTAATAGCGTGGAATGTAGAAAGACCTATGGCTTCACCTTC. It yields the protein CASSNSVECRKTYGFTF.

The CDR3 spells CASGARILQGKAYGYTF. CDR3 DNA: TGTGCTAGTGGTGCGCGTATTTTGCAGGGAAAGGCCTATGGCTACACCTTC. This chain uses TRBV12-5 with TRBJ1-2, with D tentatively TRBD1 (5 bases). There are 17 residues in the CDR3. Germline V gene data show CDR1 as LGHNT and CDR2 as FRNRAP. Trimming removed 5 bases at V and 4 bases at J, with 23 bases between.

In this sample, this clonotype turned up many times. The chain is built from TRBV20-1 and TRBJ1-5; 9 bases agree with TRBD1. V shed 3 bases and J 5 bases; nucleotides not matched to a gene: 5. The CDR3 is 14 residues long. Germline CDR1 and CDR2: DFQATT and SNEGSKA (reference sequence). The CDR3 nucleotides read TGCAGTGCTAGCTACAGGGGGCTCGATCAGCCCCAGCATTTT. This gives the protein CSASYRGLDQPQHF.